One sample yielded the 26 T cell receptor beta chains listed below, sequenced in a study of blood T cells in healthy people across ages. PCR was performed a second time for about 7 to 11 cycles using a sample-barcoded 5' primer and a J-beta primer mix. TCRdb re-called the 5' RACE reads with MiXCR, one entry per CDR3 protein. The repertoire holds 800,000 or so distinct CDR3 sequences, with about half as singletons. Sample: blood. All receptors come from an older man in good health.

In nucleotides, the CDR3 is TGCAGTGCACGGCCCCCCGGACGATTGAACACTGAAGCTTTCTTT. It translates to CSARPPGRLNTEAFF. The rearrangement joins TRBV20-1 to TRBJ1-1; D gene unclear. Trimming removed 6 bases from V and 0 bases from J, with 17 bases in between. The CDR3 is 15 residues long. The germline V gene has CDR1 DFQATT and CDR2 SNEGSKA (reference sequence).

This clonotype was recorded a few times. The J gene is TRBJ2-1, the V gene TRBV12-3 or TRBV12-4; D is perhaps TRBD2 (6 bases). Trimming removed 3 bases from V and 4 bases from J, with 13 bases in between. The CDR3 runs 15 residues. CDR3 nucleotide sequence: TGTGCCAGCAGTTTGGTTTCTGCGGGGTACAATGAGCAGTTCTTC. This translates into CASSLVSAGYNEQFF.

This chain joins TRBV20-1 and TRBJ2-7, with 8 bases aligning to TRBD2. Germline CDR1 is DFQATT and CDR2 is SNEGSKA (reference sequence). V dropped 5 bases and J dropped 3; count of bases not matched to a gene: 6. The CDR3 contains 13 residues. In nucleotides, the CDR3 is TGCAGTGCTTTGACTAGCGCATTCTACGAGCAGTACTTC. It yields the protein CSALTSAFYEQYF.

This chain links TRBV19 with TRBJ2-5; D is perhaps TRBD2 (5 bases). CDR3 length equals 13 residues. Trimming took 5 bases from V and 5 from J, leaving 12 bases between them. CDR1 is LNHDA, CDR2 SQIVND, per germline (reference sequence). The CDR3 sequence is CASSDTSRETQYF. The CDR3 nucleotides read TGTGCCAGTAGTGACACTAGTCGGGAGACCCAGTACTTC.

The rearrangement uses TRBV7-9 and TRBJ2-7; D is possibly TRBD1 (6 bases). The J call may be in error: the DNA end matches TRBJ2-4 better. CDR1 is SEHNR, CDR2 FQNEAQ, per germline (reference sequence). The CDR3 totals 16 residues. The CDR3 region is CASSSWTAQFQGIQYF. For the CDR3, the DNA is TGTGCCAGCAGCTCGTGGACAGCGCAATTCCAGGGCATTCAGTACTTC.

The genes are TRBV20-1 and TRBJ2-5, with TRBD2 matching 8 bases. Germline loops: CDR1 DFQATT, CDR2 SNEGSKA (reference sequence). After removal of 0 bases from V and 11 bases from J, the junction contained 14 bases not matched to a gene. CDR3 length: 15 residues. The CDR3 spells CSARENSGNYNEQYF. CDR3 nucleotides: TGCAGTGCTAGAGAAAATAGCGGGAACTACAATGAGCAGTACTTC.

The chain links TRBV11-1 to TRBJ2-1; 11 nucleotides match TRBD2. Germline CDR1 and CDR2: SGHAT and FQDESV (reference sequence). Trimming cost V 4 bases and J 6 bases; bases outside gene matches: 2. The CDR3 spans 14 residues. This chain's CDR3 is CASSSSGRFNEQFF. CDR3 nucleotide sequence: TGTGCCAGCAGCTCTAGCGGGAGGTTCAATGAGCAGTTCTTC.

This clonotype was seen just once. This chain links TRBV4-1 with TRBJ2-4; 9 nucleotides line up with TRBD1. CDR3 length: 15 amino acids. The germline V gene has CDR1 MGHRA and CDR2 YSYEKL. Trimming at V came to 0 bases and at J to 6 bases, leaving 3 bases not matched to a gene. CDR3: CASSQETGGINIQYF. In DNA, the CDR3 is TGCGCCAGCAGCCAAGAAACAGGGGGCATAAACATTCAGTACTTC.

This chain connects TRBV7-2 to TRBJ1-1; TRBD1 matches 9 bases. Trimming cost V 6 bases and J 1 base; bases outside gene matches: 9. Per the germline V gene, CDR1 is SGHTA and CDR2 is FQGNSA. This CDR3 contains 16 residues. The CDR3 DNA follows: TGTGCCAGCAGACAGACCGCGACAGGGGGGAACACTGAAGCTTTCTTT. Protein product: CASRQTATGGNTEAFF.

V and J are TRBV5-1 and TRBJ2-5; 13 nucleotides match TRBD2. J was trimmed by 4 bases and V by 2 bases; bases with no gene match: 8. Per the germline V gene, CDR1 is SGHRS and CDR2 is YFSETQ. The CDR3 contains 17 residues. CDR3 nucleotide sequence: TGCGCCAGCAGCTTTGGACTAGCGGGAGATTTGGCAGAGACCCAGTACTTC. This codes for CASSFGLAGDLAETQYF.

This clonotype has only a few counts. This chain joins TRBV7-6 and TRBJ2-5; D not certain. The CDR3 spans 14 residues. With 1 base removed from V and 3 bases from J, the gap between germline ends came to 9 bases. Germline loops: CDR1 SGHVS, CDR2 FNYEAQ. The CDR3 sequence: CASSLVRAKETQYF. In DNA, the CDR3 is TGTGCCAGCAGCTTAGTTCGGGCGAAAGAGACCCAGTACTTC.

A few counts support this clonotype. The chain links TRBV20-1 to TRBJ2-1, with 11 bases lining up with TRBD2. The length of the CDR3 is 15 residues. V lost 0 bases to trimming and J lost 6 bases; unmatched junction nucleotides: 4. CDR1 and CDR2 (germline): DFQATT, SNEGSKA (reference sequence). DNA for the CDR3: TGCAGTGCTAGAGACGGGACTAGCGGCCTCAATGAGCAGTTCTTC. It encodes CSARDGTSGLNEQFF.

The V and J genes are TRBV4-1 and TRBJ1-2, with 11 positions matching TRBD1. Per the germline V gene, CDR1 is MGHRA and CDR2 is YSYEKL. There are 15 residues in the CDR3. The ends lost 6 bases at V and 3 bases at J; junction bases unmatched: 6. The CDR3 region has the DNA TGCGCCAGCAGACGGACAGGGGGCTCTGACTATGGCTACACCTTC. This translates into CASRRTGGSDYGYTF.

This clonotype turned up a few times. The genes are TRBV12-3 or TRBV12-4 and TRBJ2-3, with TRBD2 matching 8 bases. The V and J ends lost 5 bases and 2 bases, in that order; junction bases with no gene match: 9. The CDR3 totals 16 residues. This CDR3 is CASSLRTSMITDTQYF. Here the CDR3 DNA reads TGTGCCAGCAGTCTAAGGACTAGCATGATCACAGATACGCAGTATTTT.

The chain is built from TRBV20-1 and TRBJ2-2; perhaps TRBD2 as D (7 bases). Germline V gene lookup returns CDR1 DFQATT and CDR2 SNEGSKA (reference sequence). V lost 6 bases and J 7 bases, leaving 21 bases between the germline ends. CDR3 length: 15 residues. The CDR3 spells CSALRGGGTIGELFF. CDR3 DNA sequence: TGCAGTGCCCTTAGAGGGGGAGGGACTATCGGGGAGCTGTTTTTT.

This clonotype was counted ten times or more. The rearrangement links TRBV10-3 to TRBJ1-2, with 7 bases aligning to TRBD1. The germline CDR1 and CDR2 sequences are ENHRY and SYGVKD. V trimming: 5 bases; J trimming: 0 bases; junction bases outside the gene matches: 6. This CDR3 is 15 amino acids long. For the CDR3, the DNA is TGTGCCATCAGTCCCGCCGGGACAGCTAACTATGGCTACACCTTC. It specifies CAISPAGTANYGYTF.

V is TRBV4-1 and J is TRBJ2-7, with TRBD1 matching 12 bases. From germline, CDR1 is MGHRA and CDR2 YSYEKL. The CDR3 totals 16 residues. The ends lost 0 bases at V and 4 bases at J; junction bases unmatched: 4. The CDR3 is CASSQDPGQGAYEQYF. In nucleotides, the CDR3 is TGCGCCAGCAGCCAAGATCCGGGACAGGGGGCGTACGAGCAGTACTTC.

The V and J genes are TRBV5-1 and TRBJ2-7, with 10 bases lining up with TRBD2. The J segment lost 1 base and the V segment lost 4 bases, leaving 5 bases of the junction unmatched. Germline CDR1 reads SGHRS; CDR2 reads YFSETQ. The CDR3 has 15 residues. CDR3: CASSPSGSLSYEQYF. CDR3 sequence (DNA): TGCGCCAGCAGCCCTAGCGGGAGTCTTTCCTACGAGCAGTACTTC.

There are many counts of this clonotype. The rearrangement uses TRBV11-2 and TRBJ2-1, with unresolved D. The CDR3 is 15 residues long. Trimming removed 2 bases at V and 1 base at J, with 9 bases between. Germline assignment: CDR1 SGHAT and CDR2 FQNNGV. As DNA, the CDR3 is TGTGCCAGCAGCTTATGGTCCCGATCCTACAATGAGCAGTTCTTC. As protein: CASSLWSRSYNEQFF. The variable domain in full, with the rest retrieved from reference TRBV11-2 and TRBJ2-1, is EAGVAQSPRYKIIEKRQSVAFWCNPISGHATLYWYQQILGQGPKLLIQFQNNGVVDDSQLPKDRFSAERLKGVDSTLKIQPAKLEDSAVYLCASSLWSRSYNEQFFGPGTRLTVL.

Only a few counts were recorded for this clonotype. The chain employs TRBV13 and TRBJ2-5; 7 bases are a match to TRBD2. Germline values: CDR1 PRHDT, CDR2 FYEKMQ (reference sequence). The CDR3 contains 15 residues. Trimming took 5 bases from V and 5 from J; bases not matched to a gene: 11. The CDR3 sequence is CASSTGLGRRETQYF. CDR3 in DNA: TGTGCCAGCAGCACCGGACTAGGACGGCGGGAGACCCAGTACTTC.

This clonotype appeared a single time. The chain combines TRBV12-3 or TRBV12-4 with TRBJ2-5; D is perhaps TRBD2 (6 bases). The V and J ends lost 1 base and 11 bases respectively, with 20 bases between them. The CDR3 contains 15 residues. CDR3 residues: CASSLVGETGDEQYF. The CDR3 coding sequence is TGTGCCAGCAGTTTAGTGGGGGAGACGGGGGATGAGCAGTACTTC.

The J gene is TRBJ2-3, the V gene TRBV20-1; 7 bases line up with TRBD2. The CDR3 runs 15 residues. The germline V gene has CDR1 DFQATT and CDR2 SNEGSKA (reference sequence). J was trimmed by 0 bases and V by 6 bases; bases with no gene match: 9. The chain's CDR3 is CSAPIPLASTDTQYF. Written as DNA, the CDR3 is TGCAGTGCCCCCATCCCACTAGCGAGCACAGATACGCAGTATTTT.

The V call is TRBV12-3 or TRBV12-4, the J call TRBJ2-5; 12 bases agree with TRBD2. Losses at the gene ends were 6 bases for V and 1 base for J; bases not matched to a gene: 9. The CDR3 is 17 residues long. This CDR3 is CASSRKTSGRFQETQYF. The CDR3 nucleotides are TGTGCCAGCAGCCGGAAGACTAGCGGGAGATTCCAAGAGACCCAGTACTTC.

This clonotype appeared a few times. The chain links TRBV24-1 to TRBJ2-5; D tentatively fits TRBD1 or TRBD2 (5 bases each). There are 14 residues in the CDR3. V gave up 2 bases and J gave up 2 bases, with 8 bases separating them. From germline, CDR1 is KGHDR and CDR2 SFDVKD. The CDR3 reads CATSDWDVQETQYF. The CDR3 bases are TGTGCCACCAGTGATTGGGACGTACAAGAGACCCAGTACTTC.

This clonotype has just a few counts. The V and J genes are TRBV14 and TRBJ2-5; D possibly corresponds to TRBD2 (6 bases). Per germline, CDR1 SGHDN and CDR2 FVKESK. Deletions cut 5 bases from V and 9 bases from J, with 19 bases between. The CDR3 consists of 14 residues. The CDR3 sequence: CASSSGTGYGAQYF. CDR3 sequence (DNA): TGTGCCAGCAGCTCCGGGACTGGTTATGGGGCCCAGTACTTC.

This clonotype has more than one count but fewer than ten. This chain connects TRBV7-2 to TRBJ2-5; 7 bases map to TRBD2. The germline V gene encodes CDR1 SGHTA and CDR2 FQGNSA. This CDR3 region has 14 residues. V shed 5 bases and J 1 base; nucleotides not matched to a gene: 4. CDR3 region: CASSLGRAQETQYF. CDR3 bases: TGTGCCAGCAGCCTAGGGAGGGCCCAAGAGACCCAGTACTTC. Filled out from reference TRBV7-2 and TRBJ2-5, the complete variable domain reads GAGVSQSPSNKVTEKGKDVELRCDPISGHTALYWYRQSLGQGLEFLIYFQGNSAPDKSGLPSDRFSAERTGGSVSTLTIQRTQQEDSAVYLCASSLGRAQETQYFGPGTRLLVL.